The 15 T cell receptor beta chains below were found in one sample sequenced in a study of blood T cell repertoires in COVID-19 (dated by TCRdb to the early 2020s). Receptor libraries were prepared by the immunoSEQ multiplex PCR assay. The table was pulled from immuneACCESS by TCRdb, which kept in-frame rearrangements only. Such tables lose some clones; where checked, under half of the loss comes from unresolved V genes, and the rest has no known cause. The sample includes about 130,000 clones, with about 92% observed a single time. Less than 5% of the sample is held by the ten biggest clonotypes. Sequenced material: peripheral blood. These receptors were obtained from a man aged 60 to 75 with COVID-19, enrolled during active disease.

Here the CDR3 DNA reads TGTGCCAGCAGCCAGTACAGGGGGGGCACTGAAGCTTTCTTT. Encoded protein: CASSQYRGGTEAFF. This chain links TRBV7-2 with TRBJ1-1, with 8 bases fitting TRBD1. V shed 5 bases, J shed 4 bases, and the junction held 6 bases outside the gene matches. Germline values: CDR1 SGHTA, CDR2 FQGNSA. The CDR3 contains 14 residues. Based on the CDR3 plus reference TRBV7-2 and TRBJ1-1, the full variable domain is GAGVSQSPSNKVTEKGKDVELRCDPISGHTALYWYRQSLGQGLEFLIYFQGNSAPDKSGLPSDRFSAERTGGSVSTLTIQRTQQEDSAVYLCASSQYRGGTEAFFGQGTRLTVV.

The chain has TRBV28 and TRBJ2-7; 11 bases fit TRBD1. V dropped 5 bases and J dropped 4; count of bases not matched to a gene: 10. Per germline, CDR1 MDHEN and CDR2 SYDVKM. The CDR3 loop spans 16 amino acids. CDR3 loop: CASSPVRTGGNYEQYF. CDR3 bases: TGTGCCAGCAGTCCCGTTCGGACAGGGGGCAATTACGAGCAGTACTTC.

This CDR3 is CASSGGGSETQYF. The CDR3 DNA follows: TGTGCCAGCAGTGGCGGGGGGAGTGAGACCCAGTACTTC. The rearrangement links TRBV6-6 to TRBJ2-5; 8 bases are shared with TRBD2. Germline V gene data show CDR1 as MNHNY and CDR2 as SVGAGI (reference sequence). This CDR3 comprises 13 residues. J lost 5 bases, V lost 5 bases, and 4 bases had no gene match.

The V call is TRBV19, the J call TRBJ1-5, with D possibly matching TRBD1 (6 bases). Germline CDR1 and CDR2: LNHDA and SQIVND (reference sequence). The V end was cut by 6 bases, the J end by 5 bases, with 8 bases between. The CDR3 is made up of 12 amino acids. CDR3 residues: CASRNRDQPQHF. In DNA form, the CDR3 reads TGTGCCAGTAGAAACAGGGATCAGCCCCAGCATTTT. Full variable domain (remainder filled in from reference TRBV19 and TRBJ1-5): DGGITQSPKYLFRKEGQNVTLSCEQNLNHDAMYWYRQDPGQGLRLIYYSQIVNDFQKGDIAEGYSVSREKKESFPLTVTSAQKNPTAFYLCASRNRDQPQHFGDGTRLSIL.

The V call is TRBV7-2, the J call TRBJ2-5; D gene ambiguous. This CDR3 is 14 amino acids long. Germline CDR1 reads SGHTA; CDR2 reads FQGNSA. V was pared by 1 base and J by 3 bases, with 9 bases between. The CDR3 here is CASSLVYGEETQYF. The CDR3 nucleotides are TGTGCCAGCAGCTTAGTATACGGTGAAGAGACCCAGTACTTC.

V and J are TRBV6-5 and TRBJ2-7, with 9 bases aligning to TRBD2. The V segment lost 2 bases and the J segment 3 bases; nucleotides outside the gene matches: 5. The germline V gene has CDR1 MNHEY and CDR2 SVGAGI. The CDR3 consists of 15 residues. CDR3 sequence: CASSYPGREGYEQYF. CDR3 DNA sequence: TGTGCCAGCAGTTACCCGGGGCGGGAGGGCTACGAGCAGTACTTC.

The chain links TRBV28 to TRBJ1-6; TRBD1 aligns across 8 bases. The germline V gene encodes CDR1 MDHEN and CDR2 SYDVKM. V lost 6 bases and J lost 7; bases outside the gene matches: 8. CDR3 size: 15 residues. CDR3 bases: TGTGCCAGCAGAACCTTGACAGGGGCCAATTCACCCCTCCACTTT. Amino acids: CASRTLTGANSPLHF.

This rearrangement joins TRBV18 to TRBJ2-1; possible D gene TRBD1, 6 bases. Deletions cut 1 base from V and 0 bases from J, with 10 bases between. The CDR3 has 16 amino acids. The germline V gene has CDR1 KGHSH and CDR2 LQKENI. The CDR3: CASSPLPGDSYNEQFF. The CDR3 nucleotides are TGTGCCAGCTCACCACTCCCAGGGGACTCCTACAATGAGCAGTTCTTC.

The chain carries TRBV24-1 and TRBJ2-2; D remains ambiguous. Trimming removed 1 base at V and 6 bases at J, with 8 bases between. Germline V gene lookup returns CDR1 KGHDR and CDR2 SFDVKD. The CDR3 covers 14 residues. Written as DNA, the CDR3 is TGTGCCACCAGTGATTTAGGAGTGGCCGGGGAGCTGTTTTTT. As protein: CATSDLGVAGELFF.

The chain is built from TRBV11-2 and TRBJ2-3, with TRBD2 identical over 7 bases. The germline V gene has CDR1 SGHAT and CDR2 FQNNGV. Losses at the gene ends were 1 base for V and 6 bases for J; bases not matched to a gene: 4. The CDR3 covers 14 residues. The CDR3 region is CASSLVSGQDTQYF. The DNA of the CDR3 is TGTGCCAGCAGCTTAGTTAGCGGGCAGGATACGCAGTATTTT.

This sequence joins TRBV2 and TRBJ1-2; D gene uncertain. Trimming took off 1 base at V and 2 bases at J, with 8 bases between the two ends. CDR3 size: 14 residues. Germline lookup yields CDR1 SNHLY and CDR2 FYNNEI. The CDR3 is CASSEGEMNYGYTF. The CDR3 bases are TGTGCCAGCAGTGAAGGGGAGATGAACTATGGCTACACCTTC.

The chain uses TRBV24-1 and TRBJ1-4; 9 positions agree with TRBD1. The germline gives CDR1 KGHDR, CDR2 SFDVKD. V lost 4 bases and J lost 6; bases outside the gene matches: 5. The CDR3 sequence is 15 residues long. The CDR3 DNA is TGTGCCACCAGTGACTCGACAGGGGGGTATGAAAAACTGTTTTTT. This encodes CATSDSTGGYEKLFF.

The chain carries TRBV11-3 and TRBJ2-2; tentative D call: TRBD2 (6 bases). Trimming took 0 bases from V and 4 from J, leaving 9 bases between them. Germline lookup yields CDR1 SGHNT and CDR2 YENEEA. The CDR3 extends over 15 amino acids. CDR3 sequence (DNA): TGTGCCAGCAGCTTAGACGGGGGTCTCACCGGGGAGCTGTTTTTT. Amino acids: CASSLDGGLTGELFF.

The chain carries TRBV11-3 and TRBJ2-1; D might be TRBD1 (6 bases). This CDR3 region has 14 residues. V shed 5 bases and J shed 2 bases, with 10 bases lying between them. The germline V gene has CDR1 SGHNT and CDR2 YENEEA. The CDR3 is CASSPGTTYNEQFF. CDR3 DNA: TGTGCCAGCAGCCCCGGGACAACCTACAATGAGCAGTTCTTC.

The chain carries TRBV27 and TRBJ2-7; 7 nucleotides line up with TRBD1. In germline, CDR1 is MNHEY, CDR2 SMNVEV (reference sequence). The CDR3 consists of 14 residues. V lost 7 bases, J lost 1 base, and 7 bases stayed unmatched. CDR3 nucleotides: TGTGCCAGCAAACGACAGGGTACGTCCTACGAGCAGTACTTC. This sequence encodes CASKRQGTSYEQYF.